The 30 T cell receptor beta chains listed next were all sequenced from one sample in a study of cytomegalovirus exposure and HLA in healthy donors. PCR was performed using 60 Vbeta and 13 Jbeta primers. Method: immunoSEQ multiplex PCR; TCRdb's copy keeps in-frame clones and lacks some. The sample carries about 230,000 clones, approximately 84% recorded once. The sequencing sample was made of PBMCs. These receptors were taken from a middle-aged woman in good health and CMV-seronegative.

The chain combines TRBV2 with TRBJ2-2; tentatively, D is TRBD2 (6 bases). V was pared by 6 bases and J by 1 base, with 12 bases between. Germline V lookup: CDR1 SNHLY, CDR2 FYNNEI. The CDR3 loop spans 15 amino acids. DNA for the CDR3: TGTGCCAGCAGGGGACTGACCCTGAACACCGGGGAGCTGTTTTTT. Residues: CASRGLTLNTGELFF.

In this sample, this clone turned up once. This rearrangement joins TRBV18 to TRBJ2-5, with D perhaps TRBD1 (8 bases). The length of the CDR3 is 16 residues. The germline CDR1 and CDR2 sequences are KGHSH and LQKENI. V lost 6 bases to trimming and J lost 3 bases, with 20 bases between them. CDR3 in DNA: TGTGCCAGCTCTACCAACGGACAGGGAGGGGAAGAGACCCAGTACTTC. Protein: CASSTNGQGGEETQYF.

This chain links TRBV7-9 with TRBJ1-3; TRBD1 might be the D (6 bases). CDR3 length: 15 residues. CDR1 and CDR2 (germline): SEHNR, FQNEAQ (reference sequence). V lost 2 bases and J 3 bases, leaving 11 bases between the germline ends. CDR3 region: CASSLSGEGGNTIYF. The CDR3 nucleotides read TGTGCCAGCAGCTTATCAGGGGAAGGTGGAAACACCATATATTTT. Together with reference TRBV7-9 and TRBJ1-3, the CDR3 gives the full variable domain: DTGVSQNPRHKITKRGQNVTFRCDPISEHNRLYWYRQTLGQGPEFLTYFQNEAQLEKSRLLSDRFSAERPKGSFSTLEIQRTEQGDSAMYLCASSLSGEGGNTIYFGEGSWLTVV.

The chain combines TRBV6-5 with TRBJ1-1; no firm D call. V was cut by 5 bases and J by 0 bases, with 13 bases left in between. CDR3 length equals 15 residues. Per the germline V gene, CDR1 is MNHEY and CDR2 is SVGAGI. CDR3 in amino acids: CASSPRRGMNTEAFF. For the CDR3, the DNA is TGTGCCAGCAGTCCCCGACGGGGAATGAACACTGAAGCTTTCTTT.

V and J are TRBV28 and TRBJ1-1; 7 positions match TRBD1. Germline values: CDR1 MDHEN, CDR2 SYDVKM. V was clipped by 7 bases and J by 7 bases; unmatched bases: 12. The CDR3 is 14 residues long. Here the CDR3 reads CASKPRGSGYEAFF. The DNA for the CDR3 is TGTGCCAGCAAACCCAGGGGGTCAGGGTATGAAGCTTTCTTT.

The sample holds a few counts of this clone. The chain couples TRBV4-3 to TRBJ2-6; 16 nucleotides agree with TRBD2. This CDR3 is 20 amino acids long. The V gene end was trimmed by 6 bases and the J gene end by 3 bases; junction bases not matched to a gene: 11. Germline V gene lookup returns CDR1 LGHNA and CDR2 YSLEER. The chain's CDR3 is CASRPGTSGGVLGGANVLTF. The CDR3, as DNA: TGCGCCAGCAGACCCGGGACTAGCGGGGGGGTCCTGGGTGGGGCCAACGTCCTGACTTTC.

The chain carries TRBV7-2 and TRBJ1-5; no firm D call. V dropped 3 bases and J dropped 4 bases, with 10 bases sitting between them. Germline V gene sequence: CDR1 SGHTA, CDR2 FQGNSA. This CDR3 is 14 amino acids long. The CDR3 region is CASSFRTGNQPQHF. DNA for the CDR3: TGTGCCAGCAGCTTCAGGACGGGGAATCAGCCCCAGCATTTT.

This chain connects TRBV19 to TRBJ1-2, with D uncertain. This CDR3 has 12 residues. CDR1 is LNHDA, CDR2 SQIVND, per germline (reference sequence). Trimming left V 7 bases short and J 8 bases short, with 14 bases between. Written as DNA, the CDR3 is TGTGCCAGTAACTCGGGGAAAGGCGGCTACACCTTC. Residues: CASNSGKGGYTF. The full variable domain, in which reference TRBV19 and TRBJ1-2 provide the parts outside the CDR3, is DGGITQSPKYLFRKEGQNVTLSCEQNLNHDAMYWYRQDPGQGLRLIYYSQIVNDFQKGDIAEGYSVSREKKESFPLTVTSAQKNPTAFYLCASNSGKGGYTFGSGTRLTVV.

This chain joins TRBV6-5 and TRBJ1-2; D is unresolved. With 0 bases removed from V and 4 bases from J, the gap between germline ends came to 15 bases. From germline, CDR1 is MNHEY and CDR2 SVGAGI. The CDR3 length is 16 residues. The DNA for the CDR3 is TGTGCCAGCAGTTACTCGAAGGACTACCCCTTCTATGGCTACACCTTC. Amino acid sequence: CASSYSKDYPFYGYTF.

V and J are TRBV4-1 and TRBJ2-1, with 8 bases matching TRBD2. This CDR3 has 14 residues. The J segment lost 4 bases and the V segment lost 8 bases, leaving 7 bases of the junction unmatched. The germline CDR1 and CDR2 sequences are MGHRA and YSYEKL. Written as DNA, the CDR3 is TGCGCCAGCCGGTTAAGCGGGGGTTACAATGAGCAGTTCTTC. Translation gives CASRLSGGYNEQFF.

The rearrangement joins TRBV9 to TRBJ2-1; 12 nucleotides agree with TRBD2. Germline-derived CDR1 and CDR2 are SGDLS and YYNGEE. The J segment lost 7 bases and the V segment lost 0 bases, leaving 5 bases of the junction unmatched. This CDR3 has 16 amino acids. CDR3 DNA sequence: TGTGCCAGCAGCGTAGGACTAGCGGGGGTTTTGAATGAGCAGTTCTTC. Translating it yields CASSVGLAGVLNEQFF.

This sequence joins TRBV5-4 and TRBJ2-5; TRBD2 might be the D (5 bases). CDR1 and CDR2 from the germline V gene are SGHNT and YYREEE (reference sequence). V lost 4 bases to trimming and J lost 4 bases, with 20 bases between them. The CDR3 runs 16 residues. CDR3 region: CASSARAKGDIETQYF. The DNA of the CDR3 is TGTGCCAGCAGCGCCCGGGCGAAGGGAGATATAGAGACCCAGTACTTC.

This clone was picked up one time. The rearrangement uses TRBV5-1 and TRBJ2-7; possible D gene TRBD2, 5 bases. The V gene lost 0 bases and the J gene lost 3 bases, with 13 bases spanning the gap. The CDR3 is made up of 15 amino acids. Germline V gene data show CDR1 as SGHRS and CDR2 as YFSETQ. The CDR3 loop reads CASSLEFRTVYEQYF. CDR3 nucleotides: TGCGCCAGCAGCTTGGAGTTCCGGACTGTCTACGAGCAGTACTTC.

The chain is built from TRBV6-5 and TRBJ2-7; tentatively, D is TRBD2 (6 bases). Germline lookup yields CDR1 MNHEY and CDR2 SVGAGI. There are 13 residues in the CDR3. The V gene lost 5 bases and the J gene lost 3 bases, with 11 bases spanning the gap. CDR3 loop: CASSIGTYYEQYF. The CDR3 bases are TGTGCCAGCAGTATCGGGACTTACTACGAGCAGTACTTC.

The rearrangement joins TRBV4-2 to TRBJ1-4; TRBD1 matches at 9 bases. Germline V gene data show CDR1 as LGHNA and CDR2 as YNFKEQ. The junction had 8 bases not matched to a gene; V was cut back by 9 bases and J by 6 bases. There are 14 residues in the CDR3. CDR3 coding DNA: TGTGCCAGTCTGAACAGGGGGCGGGATGAAAAACTGTTTTTT. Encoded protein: CASLNRGRDEKLFF.

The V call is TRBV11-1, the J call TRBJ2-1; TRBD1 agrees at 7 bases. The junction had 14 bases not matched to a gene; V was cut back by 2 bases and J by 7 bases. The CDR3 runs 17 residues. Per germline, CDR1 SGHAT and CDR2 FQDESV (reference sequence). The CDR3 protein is CASSLTVATDRPNEQFF. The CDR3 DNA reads TGTGCCAGCAGCTTAACGGTGGCTACGGACAGGCCGAATGAGCAGTTCTTC.

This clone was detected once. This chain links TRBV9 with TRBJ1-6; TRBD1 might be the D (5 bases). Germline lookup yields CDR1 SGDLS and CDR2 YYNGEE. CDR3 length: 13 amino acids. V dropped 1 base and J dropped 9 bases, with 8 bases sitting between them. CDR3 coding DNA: TGTGCCAGCAGCGTAATTCAGGGTTCACCCCTCCACTTT. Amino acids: CASSVIQGSPLHF.

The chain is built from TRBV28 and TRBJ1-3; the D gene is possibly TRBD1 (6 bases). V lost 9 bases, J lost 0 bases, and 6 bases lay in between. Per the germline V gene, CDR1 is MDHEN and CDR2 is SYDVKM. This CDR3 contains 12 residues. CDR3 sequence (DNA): TGTGCCAGGACAGGCTCTGGAAACACCATATATTTT. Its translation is CARTGSGNTIYF.

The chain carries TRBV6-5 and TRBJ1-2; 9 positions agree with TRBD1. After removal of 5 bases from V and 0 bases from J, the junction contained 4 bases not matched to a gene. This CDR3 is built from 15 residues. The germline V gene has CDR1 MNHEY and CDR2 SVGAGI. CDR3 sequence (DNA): TGTGCCAGCAGTCCGACAGGGGGAGCTAACTATGGCTACACCTTC. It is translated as CASSPTGGANYGYTF.

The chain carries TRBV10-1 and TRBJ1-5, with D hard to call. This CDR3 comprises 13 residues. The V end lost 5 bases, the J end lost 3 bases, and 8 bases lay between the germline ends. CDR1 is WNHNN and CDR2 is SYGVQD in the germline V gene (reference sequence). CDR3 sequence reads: CASSTGINQPQHF. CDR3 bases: TGCGCCAGCAGTACTGGTATCAATCAGCCCCAGCATTTT.

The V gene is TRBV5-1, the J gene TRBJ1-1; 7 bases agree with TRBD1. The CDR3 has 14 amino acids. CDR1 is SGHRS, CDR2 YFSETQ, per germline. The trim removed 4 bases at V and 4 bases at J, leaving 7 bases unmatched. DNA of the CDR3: TGCGCCAGCAGCCCCTCAGCAGGGGGCACTGAAGCTTTCTTT. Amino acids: CASSPSAGGTEAFF.

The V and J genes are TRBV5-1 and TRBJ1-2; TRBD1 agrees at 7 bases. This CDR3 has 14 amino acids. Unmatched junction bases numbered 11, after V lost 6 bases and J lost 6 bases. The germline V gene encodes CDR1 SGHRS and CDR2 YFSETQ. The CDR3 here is CASTRTGTEDGYTF. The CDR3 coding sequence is TGCGCCAGCACCCGGACAGGAACAGAAGATGGCTACACCTTC.

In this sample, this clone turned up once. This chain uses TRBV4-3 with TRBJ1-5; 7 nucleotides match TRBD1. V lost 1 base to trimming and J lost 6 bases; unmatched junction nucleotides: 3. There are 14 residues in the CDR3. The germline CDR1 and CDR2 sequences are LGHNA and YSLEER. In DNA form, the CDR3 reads TGCGCCAGCAGCCAAGTTCAGGGGGGTCAGCCCCAGCATTTT. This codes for CASSQVQGGQPQHF.

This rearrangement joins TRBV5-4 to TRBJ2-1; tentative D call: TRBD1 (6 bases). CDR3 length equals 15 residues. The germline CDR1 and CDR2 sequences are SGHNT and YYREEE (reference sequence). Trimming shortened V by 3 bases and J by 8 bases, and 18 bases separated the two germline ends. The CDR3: CASSSWTASKDEQFF. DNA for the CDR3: TGTGCCAGCAGCTCTTGGACAGCCTCTAAAGATGAGCAGTTCTTC.

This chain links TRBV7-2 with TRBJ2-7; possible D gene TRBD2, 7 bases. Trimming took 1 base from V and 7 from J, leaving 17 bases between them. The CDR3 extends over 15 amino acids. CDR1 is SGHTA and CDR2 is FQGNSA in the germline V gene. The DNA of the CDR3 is TGTGCCAGCAGCTTAGTGCGGGGGCCCGGGGGGGAGCAGTACTTC. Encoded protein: CASSLVRGPGGEQYF.

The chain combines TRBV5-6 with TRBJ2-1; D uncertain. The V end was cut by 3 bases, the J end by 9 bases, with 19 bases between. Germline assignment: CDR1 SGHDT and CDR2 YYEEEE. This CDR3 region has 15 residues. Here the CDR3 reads CASSSNTSPGGEQFF. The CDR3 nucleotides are TGTGCCAGCAGCTCCAACACCTCCCCTGGCGGTGAGCAGTTCTTC.

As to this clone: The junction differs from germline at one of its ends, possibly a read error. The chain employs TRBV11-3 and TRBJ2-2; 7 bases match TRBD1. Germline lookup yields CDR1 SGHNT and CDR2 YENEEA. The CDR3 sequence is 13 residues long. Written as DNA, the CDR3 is TGTGCCAGCAGATTAGGACAGGTCGGGGAGCTGTTTTTT. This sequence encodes CASRLGQVGELFF. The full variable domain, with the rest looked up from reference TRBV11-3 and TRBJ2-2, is EAGVVQSPRYKIIEKKQPVAFWCNPISGHNTLYWYLQNLGQGPELLIRYENEEAVDDSQLPKDRFSAERLKGVDSTLKIQPAELGDSAVYLCASRLGQVGELFFGEGSRLTVL.

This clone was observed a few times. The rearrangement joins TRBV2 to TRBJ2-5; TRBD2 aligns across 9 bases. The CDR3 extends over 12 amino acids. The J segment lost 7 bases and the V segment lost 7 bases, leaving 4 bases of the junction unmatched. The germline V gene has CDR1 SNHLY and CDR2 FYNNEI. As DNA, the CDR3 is TGTGCCAGCATGACTAGCGGCGGGACCCAGTACTTC. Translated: CASMTSGGTQYF.

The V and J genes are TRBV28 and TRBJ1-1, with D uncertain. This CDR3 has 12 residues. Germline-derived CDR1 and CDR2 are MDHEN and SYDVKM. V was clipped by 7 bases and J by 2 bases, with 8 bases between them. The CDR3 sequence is CASTILNTEAFF. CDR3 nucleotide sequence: TGTGCCAGCACCATACTCAACACTGAAGCTTTCTTT.

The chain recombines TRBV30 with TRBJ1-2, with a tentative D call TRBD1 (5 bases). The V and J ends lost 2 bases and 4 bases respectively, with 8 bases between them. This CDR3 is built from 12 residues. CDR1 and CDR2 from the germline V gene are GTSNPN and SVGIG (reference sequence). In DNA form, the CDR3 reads TGTGCCTGGAGTTCCGGGGGCTATGGCTACACCTTC. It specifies CAWSSGGYGYTF.